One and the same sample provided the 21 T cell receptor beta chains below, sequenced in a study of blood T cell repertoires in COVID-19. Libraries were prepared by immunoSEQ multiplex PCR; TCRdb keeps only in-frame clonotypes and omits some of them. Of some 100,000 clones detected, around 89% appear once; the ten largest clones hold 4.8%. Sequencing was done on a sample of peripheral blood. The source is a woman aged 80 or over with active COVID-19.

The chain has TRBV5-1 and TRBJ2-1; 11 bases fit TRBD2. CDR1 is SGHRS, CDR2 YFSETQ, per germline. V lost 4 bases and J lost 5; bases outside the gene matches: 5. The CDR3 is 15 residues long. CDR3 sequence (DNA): TGCGCCAGCAGCCCGCTAGCGGGAGGAAACAATGAGCAGTTCTTC. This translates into CASSPLAGGNNEQFF.

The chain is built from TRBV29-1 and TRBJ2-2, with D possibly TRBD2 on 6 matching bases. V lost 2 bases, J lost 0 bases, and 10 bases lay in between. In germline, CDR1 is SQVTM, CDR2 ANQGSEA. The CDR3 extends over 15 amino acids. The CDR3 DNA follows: TGCAGCGTTGAATTGGGGGGAGCGAACACCGGGGAGCTGTTTTTT. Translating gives CSVELGGANTGELFF.

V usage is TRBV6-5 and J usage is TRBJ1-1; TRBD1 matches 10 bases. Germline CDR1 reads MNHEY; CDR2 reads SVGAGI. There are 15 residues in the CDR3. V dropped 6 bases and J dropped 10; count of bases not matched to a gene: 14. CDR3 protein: CASSRPGTGVSGAFF. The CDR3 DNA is TGTGCCAGCAGCAGGCCCGGGACAGGGGTTTCCGGAGCTTTCTTT.

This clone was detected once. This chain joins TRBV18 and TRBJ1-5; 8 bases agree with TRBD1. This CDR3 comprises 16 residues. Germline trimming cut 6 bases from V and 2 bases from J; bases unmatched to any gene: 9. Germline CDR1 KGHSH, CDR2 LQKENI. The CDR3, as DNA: TGTGCCAGCTCTCCAGGGGGCGCGGATGGCAATCAGCCCCAGCATTTT. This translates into CASSPGGADGNQPQHF. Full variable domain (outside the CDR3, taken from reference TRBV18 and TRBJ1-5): NAGVMQNPRHLVRRRGQEARLRCSPMKGHSHVYWYRQLPEEGLKFMVYLQKENIIDESGMPKERFSAEFPKEGPSILRIQQVVRGDSAAYFCASSPGGADGNQPQHFGDGTRLSIL.

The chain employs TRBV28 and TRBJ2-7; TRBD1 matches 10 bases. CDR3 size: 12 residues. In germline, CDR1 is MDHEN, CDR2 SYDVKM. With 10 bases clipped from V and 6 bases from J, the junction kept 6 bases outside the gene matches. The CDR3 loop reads CATGTGVIEQYF. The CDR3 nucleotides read TGTGCCACTGGGACAGGGGTGATCGAGCAGTACTTC.

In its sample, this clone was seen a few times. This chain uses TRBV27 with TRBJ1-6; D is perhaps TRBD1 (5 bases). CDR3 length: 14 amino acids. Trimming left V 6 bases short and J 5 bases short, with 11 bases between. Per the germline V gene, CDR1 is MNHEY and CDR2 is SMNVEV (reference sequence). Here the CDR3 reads CASRRDWDNSPLHF. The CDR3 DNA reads TGTGCCAGCAGAAGGGACTGGGATAATTCACCCCTCCACTTT.

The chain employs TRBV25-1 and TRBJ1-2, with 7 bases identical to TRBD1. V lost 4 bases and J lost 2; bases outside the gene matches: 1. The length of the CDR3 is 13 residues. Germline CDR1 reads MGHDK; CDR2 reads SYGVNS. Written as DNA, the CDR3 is TGTGCCAGCAGTGGGGGACAGAACTATGGCTACACCTTC. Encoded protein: CASSGGQNYGYTF.

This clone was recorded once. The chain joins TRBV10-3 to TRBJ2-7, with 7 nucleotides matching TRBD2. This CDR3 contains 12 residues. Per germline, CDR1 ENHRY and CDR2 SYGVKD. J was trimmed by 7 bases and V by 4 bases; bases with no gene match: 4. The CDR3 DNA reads TGTGCCATCAGTGGGGGACTAACAGAGCAGTACTTC. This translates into CAISGGLTEQYF.

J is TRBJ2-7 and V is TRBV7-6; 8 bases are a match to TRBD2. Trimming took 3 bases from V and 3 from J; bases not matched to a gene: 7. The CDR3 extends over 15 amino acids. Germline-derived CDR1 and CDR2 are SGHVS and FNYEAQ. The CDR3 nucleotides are TGTGCCAGCAGCTTGGCCAGCGGGAGCGGCTACGAGCAGTACTTC. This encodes CASSLASGSGYEQYF.

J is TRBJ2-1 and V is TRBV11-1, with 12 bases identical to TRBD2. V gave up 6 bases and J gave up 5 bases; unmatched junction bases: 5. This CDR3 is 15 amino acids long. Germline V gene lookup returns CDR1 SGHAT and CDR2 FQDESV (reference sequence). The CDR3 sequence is CASSNGLAGNNEQFF. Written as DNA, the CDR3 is TGTGCCAGCAGTAACGGACTAGCGGGAAACAATGAGCAGTTCTTC.

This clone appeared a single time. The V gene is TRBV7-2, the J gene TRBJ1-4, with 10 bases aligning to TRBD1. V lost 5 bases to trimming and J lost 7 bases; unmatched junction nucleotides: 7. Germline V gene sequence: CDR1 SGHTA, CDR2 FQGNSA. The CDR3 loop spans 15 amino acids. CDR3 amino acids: CASSQGGQGTEKLFF. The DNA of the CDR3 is TGTGCCAGCAGCCAGGGGGGACAGGGGACTGAAAAACTGTTTTTT.

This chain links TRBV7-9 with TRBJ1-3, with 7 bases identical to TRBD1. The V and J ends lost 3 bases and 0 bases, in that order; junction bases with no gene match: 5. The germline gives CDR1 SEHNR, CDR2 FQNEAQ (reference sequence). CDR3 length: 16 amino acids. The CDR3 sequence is CASSFSGQDSGNTIYF. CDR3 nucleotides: TGTGCCAGCAGCTTTTCAGGACAGGACTCTGGAAACACCATATATTTT.

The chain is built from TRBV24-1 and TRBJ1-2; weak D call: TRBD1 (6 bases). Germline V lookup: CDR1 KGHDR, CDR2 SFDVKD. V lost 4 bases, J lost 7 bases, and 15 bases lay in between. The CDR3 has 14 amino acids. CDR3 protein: CATSERQGSRGYTF. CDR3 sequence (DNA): TGTGCCACCAGTGAAAGGCAGGGGAGCCGTGGCTACACCTTC.

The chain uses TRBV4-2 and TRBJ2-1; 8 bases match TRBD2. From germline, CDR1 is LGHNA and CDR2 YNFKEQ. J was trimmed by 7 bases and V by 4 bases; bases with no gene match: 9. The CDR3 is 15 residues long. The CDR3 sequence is CASSLTGTSPNEQFF. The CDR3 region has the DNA TGTGCCAGCAGCCTTACCGGGACTAGTCCGAATGAGCAGTTCTTC.

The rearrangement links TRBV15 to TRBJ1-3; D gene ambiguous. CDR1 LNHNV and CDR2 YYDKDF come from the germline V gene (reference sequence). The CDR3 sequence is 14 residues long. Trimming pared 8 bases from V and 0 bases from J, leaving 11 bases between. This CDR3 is CATRESGSGNTIYF. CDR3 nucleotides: TGTGCCACCCGAGAGTCCGGCTCTGGAAACACCATATATTTT. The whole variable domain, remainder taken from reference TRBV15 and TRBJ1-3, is DAMVIQNPRYQVTQFGKPVTLSCSQTLNHNVMYWYQQKSSQAPKLLFHYYDKDFNNEADTPDNFQSRRPNTSFCFLDIRSPGLGDTAMYLCATRESGSGNTIYFGEGSWLTVV.

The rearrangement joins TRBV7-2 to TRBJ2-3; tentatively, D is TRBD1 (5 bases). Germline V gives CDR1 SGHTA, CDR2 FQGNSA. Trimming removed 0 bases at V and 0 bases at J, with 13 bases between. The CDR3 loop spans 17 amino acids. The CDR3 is CASSLAGLGPSTDTQYF. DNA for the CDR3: TGTGCCAGCAGCTTAGCGGGGCTCGGGCCTAGCACAGATACGCAGTATTTT.

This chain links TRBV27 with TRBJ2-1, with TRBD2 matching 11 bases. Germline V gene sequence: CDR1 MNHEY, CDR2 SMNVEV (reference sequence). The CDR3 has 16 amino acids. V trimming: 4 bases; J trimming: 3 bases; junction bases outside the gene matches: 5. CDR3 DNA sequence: TGTGCCAGCAGTTACTCGGGGACTAGCGGCTACAATGAGCAGTTCTTC. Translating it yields CASSYSGTSGYNEQFF.

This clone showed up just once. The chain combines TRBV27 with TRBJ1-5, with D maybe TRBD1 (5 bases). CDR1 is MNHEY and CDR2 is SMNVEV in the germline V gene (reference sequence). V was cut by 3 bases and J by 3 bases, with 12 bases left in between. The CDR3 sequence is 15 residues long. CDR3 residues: CASSFGRGNNQPQHF. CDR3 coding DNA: TGTGCCAGCAGTTTTGGTCGGGGGAACAATCAGCCCCAGCATTTT.

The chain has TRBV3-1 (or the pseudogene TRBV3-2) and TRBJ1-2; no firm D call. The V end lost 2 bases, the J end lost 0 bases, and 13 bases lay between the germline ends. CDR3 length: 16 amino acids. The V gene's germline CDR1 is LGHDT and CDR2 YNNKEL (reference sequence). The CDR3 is CASSQSARRANYGYTF. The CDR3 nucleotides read TGTGCCAGCAGCCAATCGGCGAGGCGAGCTAACTATGGCTACACCTTC.

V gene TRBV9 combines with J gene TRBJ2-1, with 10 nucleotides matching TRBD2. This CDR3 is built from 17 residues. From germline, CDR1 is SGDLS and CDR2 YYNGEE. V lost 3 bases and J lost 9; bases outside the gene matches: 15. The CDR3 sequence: CASSARGGAGGPIEQFF. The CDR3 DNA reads TGTGCCAGCAGCGCGAGGGGTGGAGCGGGAGGGCCGATTGAGCAGTTCTTC.

Here the CDR3 DNA reads TGTGCCAGCAGCCCTGGGGGGTACACTGAAGCTTTCTTT. Translation: CASSPGGYTEAFF. This chain uses TRBV28 with TRBJ1-1; weak D call: TRBD1 (5 bases). V was trimmed by 6 bases and J by 3 bases, leaving 11 bases between them. The CDR3 extends over 13 amino acids. Germline CDR1 and CDR2: MDHEN and SYDVKM.